The T cell receptor beta chain under discussion was sequenced for a study of T-cell reconstitution after alpha-beta-depleted transplantation in children. It was with unique molecular identifiers that the TCRbeta library was prepared. Each CDR3 protein gets one entry after TCRdb re-called the PCR reads with MiXCR. The data contain 750,000 to 950,000 distinct CDR3 sequences, approximately 15% of them singletons. Germline assignment: CDR1 DFQATT and CDR2 SNEGSKA (reference sequence). Unmatched junction bases numbered 8, after V lost 1 base and J lost 2 bases. The CDR3 has 16 amino acids. General study findings and limits: Diversity of TCRbeta at day 60 was high in some patients, arising from surviving recipient T cells and thymic progenitors.

This clonotype was detected a few times. The antigen remains unidentified. The chain couples TRBV20-1 to TRBJ2-3, with 8 bases matching TRBD1. The origin of this receptor is a male patient aged 10 to 17 who had a stem cell transplant for acute lymphoblastic leukemia, so the T cells may come from the graft donor. The sample in question was PBMCs, mostly from graft donor cells, obtained 360 days after TCRalphabeta/CD19-depleted stem cell transplant. This CDR3 reads CSARGPGQATTDTQYF. Here the CDR3 DNA reads TGCAGTGCTAGAGGGCCGGGACAGGCCACCACAGATACGCAGTATTTT.